The T cell receptor (beta chain) under discussion was sequenced for a study of blood T cell repertoires in COVID-19. The data were produced by immunoSEQ multiplex PCR, yet TCRdb's version contains in-frame clones alone and is incomplete. The sample carries 400,000 to 450,000 clones, around 88% recorded once. The count of this clone is one. Germline V gene data show CDR1 as SGHKS and CDR2 as YYEKEE (reference sequence). The germline V and J ends were trimmed by 0 bases and 8 bases, with 17 bases remaining between them. This CDR3 has 15 residues. The J gene is TRBJ1-2, the V gene TRBV5-5; D is unresolved. The sequence derives from a woman between 50 and 59 years old with COVID-19, enrolled during active disease. The sequenced material came from peripheral blood. CDR3 sequence (DNA): TGTGCCAGCAGCTTGGAGGGAGACATTTCACGGGGCTACACCTTC. This translates into CASSLEGDISRGYTF.